This TCR beta chain was captured by sequencing in a study of shared clonotypes between healthy human individuals. Measured with immunoSEQ multiplex PCR; TCRdb has only the in-frame clones, and not every one. The sample holds around 2.5 million clones, over 85% seen once. J lost 6 bases, V lost 0 bases, and 11 bases had no gene match. Germline V gives CDR1 SGHNT, CDR2 YYREEE (reference sequence). The CDR3 spans 16 residues. The rearrangement uses TRBV5-4 and TRBJ1-2, with 7 positions matching TRBD1. Sequencing was done on a sample of naive CD4+ T cells from PBMCs. Subset noted: CD45RA+ positively selected. This TCR was sampled from a man between 18 and 29 years old in good health. Some clones in this sample may be carry-over from other donors' samples. CDR3 in amino acids: CASSLEGARVGNGYTF. CDR3 nucleotide sequence: TGTGCCAGCAGCTTGGAGGGGGCGCGGGTCGGCAATGGCTACACCTTC.